Sequencing of this TCR beta chain was carried out in a study of T cells in Graves' hyperthyroidism and ophthalmopathy. TCR beta CDR3 sequences were amplified from RNA transcripts. The HTBI primer set was used in a first-round RT-PCR of the TCR CDR3. TCRdb reanalysed the multiplex PCR reads using MiXCR and keeps one entry per CDR3 protein. Counted here are around 300,000 distinct CDR3 sequences, 13% occurring once; the ten biggest clones make up 6% to 8%. The PBMCs were sourced from fresh peripheral blood (more than 9 ml). This clonotype was recorded at least ten times. The junction departs from germline at one end; a sequencing error may be responsible. Germline CDR1 is SSHAT and CDR2 is FNYEAQ (reference sequence). The CDR3 covers 14 residues.

The clonotype originates from a woman in her thirties with Graves' hyperthyroidism that later progressed to Graves' ophthalmopathy. The gene calls are TRBV7-7 and TRBJ2-3, with 7 bases aligning to TRBD2. The source material was blood. CDR3 in DNA: TGTGCTAGCAGCCCCACCGGCGGGAGTGATACGCAGTATTTT. Its translation: CASSPTGGSDTQYF.